Following are 19 T cell receptor beta chains from one sample sequenced in a study of T-cell memory formation after mild COVID-19 (dated by TCRdb to the early 2020s). The library was built by means of 5' RACE. The listed sequencing device is Illumina NovaSeq 6000. TCRdb itself trimmed the public reads at Q25 with fastp, ran MiXCR and retained productive beta chains. When rows share a CDR3 protein, they turn into one entry using the most common DNA and genes. The sample includes roughly 240,000 distinct CDR3 sequences, with 15% observed a single time. 2% to 2.5% of the sample is held by the ten biggest clonotypes. Source material: PBMCs or a T cell subset sorted from them (not recorded which). All receptors derive from an adult woman who had mild COVID-19 (a few samples of this study predate the infection). The sample titles of this study are shuffled in the database, so cell type and time point are left out; the donor was told from shared clones.

This chain connects TRBV4-3 to TRBJ2-7; TRBD2 aligns across 9 bases. The CDR3 extends over 15 amino acids. The germline V gene has CDR1 LGHNA and CDR2 YSLEER. Trimming took 1 base from V and 4 from J; bases not matched to a gene: 5. DNA of the CDR3: TGCGCCAGCAGCCAAGCCCTAGCGGGAAGGTACGAGCAGTACTTC. The encoded protein is CASSQALAGRYEQYF.

The J gene is TRBJ2-2, the V gene TRBV5-1; 13 bases match TRBD2. The CDR3 sequence is 16 residues long. Germline CDR1 and CDR2: SGHRS and YFSETQ. Unmatched junction bases numbered 5, after V lost 3 bases and J lost 6 bases. The CDR3: CASSWTSGSGSGELFF. CDR3 DNA: TGCGCCAGCAGCTGGACTAGCGGGAGTGGTTCCGGGGAGCTGTTTTTT.

This clonotype was seen a few times. The chain recombines TRBV5-4 with TRBJ2-5; D is ambiguous. Trimming removed 1 base from V and 1 base from J, with 14 bases in between. Germline CDR1 SGHNT, CDR2 YYREEE (reference sequence). CDR3 length: 16 residues. The CDR3 loop reads CASSLKAATLQETQYF. Here the CDR3 DNA reads TGTGCCAGCAGCTTGAAGGCAGCGACCCTCCAAGAGACCCAGTACTTC.

This clonotype has more than one count but fewer than ten. The rearrangement joins TRBV11-2 to TRBJ2-2; TRBD2 matches at 8 bases. V was clipped by 5 bases and J by 6 bases; unmatched bases: 2. Germline V gene data show CDR1 as SGHAT and CDR2 as FQNNGV. The CDR3 extends over 13 amino acids. CDR3 in amino acids: CASSLGLAGELFF. DNA for the CDR3: TGTGCCAGCAGCCTGGGACTAGCCGGGGAGCTGTTTTTT.

The chain joins TRBV19 to TRBJ1-5, with D perhaps TRBD1 (5 bases). With 3 bases removed from V and 7 bases from J, the gap between germline ends came to 16 bases. The CDR3 consists of 15 residues. Germline CDR1 and CDR2: LNHDA and SQIVND (reference sequence). The DNA of the CDR3 is TGTGCCAGTAGTATCCAAAGGGGAGGCGGCCAGCCCCAGCATTTT. This gives the protein CASSIQRGGGQPQHF.

The table lists this clonotype with a count of one. The gene calls are TRBV5-5 and TRBJ2-4; TRBD1 aligns across 8 bases. This CDR3 has 16 amino acids. CDR1 SGHKS and CDR2 YYEKEE come from the germline V gene (reference sequence). The J segment lost 0 bases and the V segment lost 4 bases, leaving 6 bases of the junction unmatched. The CDR3 loop is CASSIGQGVAKNIQYF. The DNA for the CDR3 is TGTGCCAGCAGCATTGGACAGGGAGTAGCCAAAAACATTCAGTACTTC.

V gene TRBV2 combines with J gene TRBJ2-5; no clear D. The germline V gene encodes CDR1 SNHLY and CDR2 FYNNEI. Trimming pared 5 bases from V and 6 bases from J, leaving 19 bases between. The CDR3 covers 15 residues. In DNA, the CDR3 is TGTGCCAGCAGTCGTACTGAGGAGTCTGAAAAGACCCAGTACTTC. Translation gives CASSRTEESEKTQYF.

This clonotype was found a few times. The chain combines TRBV12-3 or TRBV12-4 with TRBJ2-3, with D perhaps matching TRBD2 (5 bases). The germline V and J ends were trimmed by 7 bases and 5 bases, with 13 bases remaining between them. The CDR3 extends over 13 amino acids. CDR3 in amino acids: CASNTRVLDTQYF. Written as DNA, the CDR3 is TGTGCCAGCAATACGAGGGTTTTAGATACGCAGTATTTT.

This chain connects TRBV20-1 to TRBJ1-1, with 8 nucleotides matching TRBD1. The CDR3 runs 16 residues. CDR1 is DFQATT, CDR2 SNEGSKA, per germline (reference sequence). V lost 5 bases, J lost 1 base, and 12 bases stayed unmatched. The CDR3 DNA sequence: TGCAGTGCTCCCGGACAGGGAGGGTTTGGGAACACTGAAGCTTTCTTT. Its translation: CSAPGQGGFGNTEAFF.

V is TRBV19 and J is TRBJ2-7, with TRBD2 matching over 9 bases. J lost 4 bases, V lost 5 bases, and 9 bases had no gene match. The CDR3 has 15 residues. From germline, CDR1 is LNHDA and CDR2 SQIVND (reference sequence). This CDR3 reads CASSPSASGEYEQYF. Written as DNA, the CDR3 is TGTGCCAGTAGTCCCTCGGCTAGCGGGGAGTACGAGCAGTACTTC.

This clonotype came up a few times. The J gene is TRBJ1-2, the V gene TRBV29-1; 8 nucleotides match TRBD1. This CDR3 is 15 amino acids long. In germline, CDR1 is SQVTM, CDR2 ANQGSEA. With V trimmed by 3 bases and J by 5 bases, 11 bases remained unmatched. CDR3 amino acids: CSVDAPGQDVYGYTF. The DNA of the CDR3 is TGCAGCGTTGACGCCCCGGGACAGGATGTTTATGGCTACACCTTC.

The chain joins TRBV24-1 to TRBJ2-3, with a weak D call TRBD2 (6 bases). V was trimmed by 2 bases and J by 4 bases, leaving 21 bases between them. Germline V gene lookup returns CDR1 KGHDR and CDR2 SFDVKD. CDR3 length: 18 amino acids. Here the CDR3 DNA reads TGTGCCACCAGTGATTCCCCCTATACCGGGAGTGGTCCAGATACGCAGTATTTT. This gives the protein CATSDSPYTGSGPDTQYF.

The rearrangement joins TRBV6-2 or TRBV6-3 to TRBJ2-2; 9 bases line up with TRBD1. The V gene end was trimmed by 5 bases and the J gene end by 7 bases; junction bases not matched to a gene: 8. The V gene's germline CDR1 is MNHEY and CDR2 SVGEGT. The CDR3 has 15 amino acids. The CDR3 sequence: CASSTGQGHSGELFF. The CDR3 nucleotides read TGTGCCAGCAGTACGGGACAGGGTCATAGCGGGGAGCTGTTTTTT.

This chain joins TRBV5-4 and TRBJ2-1, with no clear D. Trimming took off 3 bases at V and 7 bases at J, with 17 bases between the two ends. This CDR3 region has 15 residues. Germline CDR1 SGHNT, CDR2 YYREEE (reference sequence). The CDR3 DNA reads as TGTGCCAGCAGCTCAGACCCGACCCCTATAAATGAGCAGTTCTTC. It encodes CASSSDPTPINEQFF. The full variable domain, rest sourced from reference TRBV5-4 and TRBJ2-1, is ETGVTQSPTHLIKTRGQQVTLRCSSQSGHNTVSWYQQALGQGPQFIFQYYREEENGRGNFPPRFSGLQFPNYSSELNVNALELDDSALYLCASSSDPTPINEQFFGPGTRLTVL.

This rearrangement joins TRBV3-1 to TRBJ2-2; D unresolved. The length of the CDR3 is 13 residues. V lost 5 bases to trimming and J lost 3 bases, with 7 bases between them. The germline V gene encodes CDR1 LGHDT and CDR2 YNNKEL (reference sequence). The CDR3 loop is CASSFTHTGELFF. CDR3 in DNA: TGTGCCAGCAGCTTTACTCACACCGGGGAGCTGTTTTTT.

This clonotype appeared a few times. Being one base from a much bigger clone, this may be a read error. Here the CDR3 DNA reads TGTGCCTGGAGTGCACAGGGCAATCAGCCCCAGCATTTT. Protein product: CAWSAQGNQPQHF. The chain is built from TRBV30 and TRBJ1-5; possibly TRBD1 for D (5 bases). V was pared by 1 base and J by 2 bases, with 6 bases between. This CDR3 has 13 residues. Germline V CDR1 and CDR2: GTSNPN, SVGIG (reference sequence).

The V call is TRBV7-6, the J call TRBJ2-3; D is unresolved. Looked up from germline, CDR1 is SGHVS and CDR2 is FNYEAQ. V was trimmed by 2 bases and J by 3 bases, leaving 12 bases between them. The CDR3 spans 15 residues. The CDR3: CASSLRVTTTDTQYF. The CDR3 region has the DNA TGTGCCAGCAGCTTAAGGGTTACCACTACAGATACGCAGTATTTT.

This rearrangement joins TRBV20-1 to TRBJ2-2, with TRBD2 matching over 8 bases. The CDR3 consists of 15 residues. V shed 6 bases and J 4 bases; nucleotides not matched to a gene: 10. Germline values: CDR1 DFQATT, CDR2 SNEGSKA (reference sequence). The CDR3 nucleotides read TGCAGTGCCAGACAAGCGGGGGCCATCACCGGGGAGCTGTTTTTT. Protein sequence: CSARQAGAITGELFF.

J is TRBJ1-2 and V is TRBV7-2; TRBD1 is a possible D gene (6 bases). Trimming cost V 1 base and J 5 bases, with 14 bases left between them. The CDR3 contains 15 residues. The germline V gene encodes CDR1 SGHTA and CDR2 FQGNSA. CDR3 residues: CASSLDRGARYGYTF. The DNA for the CDR3 is TGTGCCAGCAGCTTAGACCGGGGGGCGCGATATGGCTACACCTTC. Together with reference TRBV7-2 and TRBJ1-2, the CDR3 gives the full variable domain: GAGVSQSPSNKVTEKGKDVELRCDPISGHTALYWYRQSLGQGLEFLIYFQGNSAPDKSGLPSDRFSAERTGGSVSTLTIQRTQQEDSAVYLCASSLDRGARYGYTFGSGTRLTVV.